These 16 T cell receptor beta chains came from one sample sequenced in a study of control samples from healthy donors and cancer patients (TCRdb year 2020). The library was generated by the immunoSEQ multiplex PCR assay. TCRdb retrieved this table from immuneACCESS and kept in-frame rearrangements only. Not all clones are present; in checked studies, unresolved V genes account for under half, and no reason is known for the remainder. The sample includes approximately 120,000 clones, with around 87% observed a single time. About 8.7% of the sample comes from the top ten. The sample comprised blood. The receptors stem from a man between 40 and 49 years old in good health.

The chain carries TRBV11-3 and TRBJ1-4; tentatively, D is TRBD1 (6 bases). Between the trimmed V and J ends, which lost 3 bases and 3 bases, there was a span of 8 bases. The CDR3 length is 14 residues. In germline, CDR1 is SGHNT, CDR2 YENEEA. The CDR3 reads CASSLGAANEKLFF. The CDR3 DNA follows: TGTGCCAGCAGCTTGGGGGCTGCTAATGAAAAACTGTTTTTT.

The chain is built from TRBV7-8 and TRBJ1-1, with a possible D match to TRBD1 (5 bases). With 3 bases removed from V and 1 base from J, the gap between germline ends came to 15 bases. This CDR3 contains 16 residues. Germline lookup yields CDR1 SGHVS and CDR2 FQNEAQ. CDR3 protein: CASSLGLALQNTEAFF. The DNA of the CDR3 is TGTGCCAGCAGCTTGGGGCTTGCGCTCCAGAACACTGAAGCTTTCTTT.

The chain uses TRBV6-4 and TRBJ2-3; D uncertain. This CDR3 region has 15 residues. Looked up from germline, CDR1 is MRHNA and CDR2 is SNTAGT. V lost 3 bases and J lost 1, with 11 bases in between. DNA of the CDR3: TGTGCCAGCAGTGATCCGACGGACCGCACAGATACGCAGTATTTT. Translated: CASSDPTDRTDTQYF.

This chain joins TRBV18 and TRBJ1-3, with 9 bases that match TRBD1. CDR1 KGHSH and CDR2 LQKENI come from the germline V gene. The V and J ends lost 3 bases and 4 bases, in that order; junction bases with no gene match: 10. There are 17 residues in the CDR3. Written as DNA, the CDR3 is TGTGCCAGCTCACCGGTCCCACAGGGGGCGGGCGGAAACACCATATATTTT. It yields the protein CASSPVPQGAGGNTIYF.

The chain links TRBV29-1 to TRBJ1-2, with D hard to call. Per the germline V gene, CDR1 is SQVTM and CDR2 is ANQGSEA. V was shortened by 0 bases and J by 6 bases, with 14 bases between the two germline ends. The CDR3 has 14 amino acids. CDR3 region: CSVEDSGPGHGYTF. The CDR3 nucleotides are TGCAGCGTTGAAGATAGTGGTCCCGGGCATGGCTACACCTTC.

This clone was seen a single time. V gene TRBV6-5 combines with J gene TRBJ1-2, with 10 bases lining up with TRBD1. The CDR3 has 14 amino acids. Trimming at V came to 6 bases and at J to 7 bases, leaving 8 bases not matched to a gene. Germline lookup yields CDR1 MNHEY and CDR2 SVGAGI. The CDR3 region is CASRPPGQGLGYTF. In nucleotides, the CDR3 is TGTGCCAGCAGACCTCCGGGACAGGGGCTTGGCTACACCTTC.

This chain joins TRBV6-5 and TRBJ2-1; TRBD2 might be the D (6 bases). The CDR3 extends over 15 amino acids. Germline V CDR1 and CDR2: MNHEY, SVGAGI. Trimming cost V 4 bases and J 10 bases, with 20 bases left between them. CDR3 amino acids: CASSSGRGTAGEQFF. The CDR3 DNA sequence: TGTGCCAGCAGTTCGGGCCGGGGGACTGCCGGAGAGCAGTTCTTC.

The chain combines TRBV11-3 with TRBJ2-5; D is ambiguous. CDR3 length equals 17 residues. The V and J ends lost 0 bases and 5 bases respectively, with 19 bases between them. The germline gives CDR1 SGHNT, CDR2 YENEEA. CDR3 nucleotide sequence: TGTGCCAGCAGCTTAGATCTGCAGAGTAGGGCGGCCGAGACCCAGTACTTC. This codes for CASSLDLQSRAAETQYF.

J is TRBJ2-1 and V is TRBV7-2, with D perhaps TRBD2 (5 bases). The V end lost 5 bases, the J end lost 7 bases, and 12 bases lay between the germline ends. The CDR3 runs to 13 residues. Germline CDR1 reads SGHTA; CDR2 reads FQGNSA. The CDR3 reads CASSPHTSNEQFF. The DNA of the CDR3 is TGTGCCAGCAGCCCCCACACTAGTAATGAGCAGTTCTTC.

CDR3 DNA: TGTGCCAGCAGCCCCGAGCCGGGTCTGAGCACAGATACGCAGTATTTT. Its translation: CASSPEPGLSTDTQYF. The chain is built from TRBV7-8 and TRBJ2-3, with no clear D. V gave up 5 bases and J gave up 0 bases, with 15 bases separating them. Germline assignment: CDR1 SGHVS and CDR2 FQNEAQ. This CDR3 has 16 residues.

The chain recombines TRBV5-1 with TRBJ1-6; D is uncertain. Germline CDR1 reads SGHRS; CDR2 reads YFSETQ. Trimming pared 2 bases from V and 11 bases from J, leaving 8 bases between. The CDR3 runs to 12 residues. The chain's CDR3 is CASSLSAPPLHF. DNA for the CDR3: TGCGCCAGCAGCTTATCGGCCCCACCCCTCCACTTT.

This chain uses TRBV14 with TRBJ1-2; D is uncertain. CDR1 is SGHDN, CDR2 FVKESK, per germline. V lost 3 bases, J lost 8 bases, and 13 bases lay in between. CDR3 size: 13 residues. In DNA, the CDR3 is TGTGCCAGCAGCCAGGGGAGGACGTCGGGCTACACCTTC. Translated, it gives CASSQGRTSGYTF.

The V call is TRBV27, the J call TRBJ2-2, with unresolved D. This CDR3 is 14 amino acids long. The V gene lost 3 bases and the J gene lost 1 base, with 6 bases spanning the gap. Germline V gives CDR1 MNHEY, CDR2 SMNVEV (reference sequence). The CDR3 protein is CASSFRVNTGELFF. For the CDR3, the DNA is TGTGCCAGCAGTTTTAGGGTGAACACCGGGGAGCTGTTTTTT.

The chain is built from TRBV30 and TRBJ1-1, with 11 nucleotides matching TRBD1. The CDR3 length is 17 residues. CDR1 and CDR2 from the germline V gene are GTSNPN and SVGIG (reference sequence). J gave up 3 bases and V 3 bases, and 12 bases lay outside the gene matches. The CDR3 region is CAWRDRRTGGRYTEAFF. In DNA form, the CDR3 reads TGTGCCTGGAGGGACCGGAGGACAGGGGGCAGGTACACTGAAGCTTTCTTT.

This clone was observed a handful of times. The chain is built from TRBV12-3 or TRBV12-4 and TRBJ1-2; 7 bases map to TRBD1. The CDR3 length is 13 residues. With V trimmed by 4 bases and J by 8 bases, 7 bases remained unmatched. The CDR3 sequence: CASSSRQGRGYTF. CDR3 sequence (DNA): TGTGCCAGCAGTTCTAGACAGGGTAGAGGCTACACCTTC.

V gene TRBV29-1 combines with J gene TRBJ1-2; 8 bases are shared with TRBD1. Germline CDR1 and CDR2: SQVTM and ANQGSEA. V was pared by 7 bases and J by 7 bases, with 5 bases of the junction left unmatched. The length of the CDR3 is 11 residues. The CDR3 coding sequence is TGCAGCGAAAGGACAGGGAGTGGCTACACCTTC. Protein product: CSERTGSGYTF.